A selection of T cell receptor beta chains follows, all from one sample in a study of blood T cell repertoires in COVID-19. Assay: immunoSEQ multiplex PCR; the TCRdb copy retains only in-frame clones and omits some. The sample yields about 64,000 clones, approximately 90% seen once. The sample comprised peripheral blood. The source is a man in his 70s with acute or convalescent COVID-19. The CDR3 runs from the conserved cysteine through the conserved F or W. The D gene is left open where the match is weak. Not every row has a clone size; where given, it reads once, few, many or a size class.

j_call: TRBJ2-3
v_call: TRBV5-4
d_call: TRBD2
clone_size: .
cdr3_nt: TGTGCCAGCGGGCTAGCGGGGGGATTAGATACGCAGTATTTT
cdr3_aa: CASGLAGGLDTQYF

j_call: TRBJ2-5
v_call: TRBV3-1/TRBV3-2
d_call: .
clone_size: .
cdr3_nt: TGTGCCAGCAGGACACAGCAAGAGACCCAGTACTTC
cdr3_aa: CASRTQQETQYF

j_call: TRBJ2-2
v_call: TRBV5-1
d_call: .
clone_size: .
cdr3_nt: TGCGCCAGCAGCCCTCCCAGGGGCCGGAGCGGCGGGGAGCTGTTTTTT
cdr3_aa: CASSPPRGRSGGELFF

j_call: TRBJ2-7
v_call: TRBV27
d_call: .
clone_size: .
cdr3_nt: TGTGCCAGCAGTTTAGCCAGCGAAGGCTACGAGCAGTACTTC
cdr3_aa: CASSLASEGYEQYF

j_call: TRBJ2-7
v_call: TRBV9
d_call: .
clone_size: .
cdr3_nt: TGTGCCAGCAGCCCCCGGAGAGGAGGGGGCCCCTACGAGCAGTACTTC
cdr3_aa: CASSPRRGGGPYEQYF

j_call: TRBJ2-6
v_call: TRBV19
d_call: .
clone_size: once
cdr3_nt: TGTGCCAGTAGTTCCGACAGTCTCTCTGGGGCCAACGTCCTGACTTTC
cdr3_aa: CASSSDSLSGANVLTF

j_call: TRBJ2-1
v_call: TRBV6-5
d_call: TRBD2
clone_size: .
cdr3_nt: TGTGCCAGCAGCCCCACTAGCGGGGGGTACAATGAGCAGTTCTTC
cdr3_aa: CASSPTSGGYNEQFF

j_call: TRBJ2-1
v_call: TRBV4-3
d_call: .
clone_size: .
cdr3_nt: TGCGCCAGCAGCCAGACGGGGGGCCGGTCCTACAATGAGCAGTTCTTC
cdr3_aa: CASSQTGGRSYNEQFF

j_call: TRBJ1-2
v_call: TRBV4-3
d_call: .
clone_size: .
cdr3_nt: TGCGCCAGCAGCCAAGATCCAGTCGGGTATTCCGCTTATGGCTACACCTTC
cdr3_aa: CASSQDPVGYSAYGYTF

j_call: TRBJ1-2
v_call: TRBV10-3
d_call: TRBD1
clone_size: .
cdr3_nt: TGTGCCATCAGGGGACAGATGAGTGGCTACACCTTC
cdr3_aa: CAIRGQMSGYTF

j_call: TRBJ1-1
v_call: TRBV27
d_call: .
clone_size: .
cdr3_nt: TGTGCCAGCAGTTCCGGTTGGAACACTGAAGCTTTCTTT
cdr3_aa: CASSSGWNTEAFF

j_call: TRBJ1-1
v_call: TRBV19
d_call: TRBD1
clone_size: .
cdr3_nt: TGTGCCAGTAGTATCGGGACAGCGGAAGCTTTCTTT
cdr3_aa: CASSIGTAEAFF

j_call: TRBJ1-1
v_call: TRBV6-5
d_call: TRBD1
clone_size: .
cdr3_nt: TGTGCCAGCAGTCCAGGGACAGGGGATAAAGCTTTCTTT
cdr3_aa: CASSPGTGDKAFF

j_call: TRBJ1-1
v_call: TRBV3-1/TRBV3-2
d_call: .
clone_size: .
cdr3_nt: TGTGCCAGCAGCCCGACATTTAACACTGAAGCTTTCTTT
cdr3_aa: CASSPTFNTEAFF

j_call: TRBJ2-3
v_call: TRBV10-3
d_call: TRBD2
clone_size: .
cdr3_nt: TGTGCCGCCGGGAGCGGGGGGGCCGCAGATACGCAGTATTTT
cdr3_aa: CAAGSGGAADTQYF

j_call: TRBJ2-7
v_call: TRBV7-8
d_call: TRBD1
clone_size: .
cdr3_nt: TGTGCCAGCAGCTTAGCCGCCAGGGGGCTCTCCTACGAGCAGTACTTC
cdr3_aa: CASSLAARGLSYEQYF

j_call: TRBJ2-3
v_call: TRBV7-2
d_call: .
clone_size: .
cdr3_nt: TGTGCCAGCAGCCCAGCACACCGACTCAGGGTCGCAGATACGCAGTATTTT
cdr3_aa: CASSPAHRLRVADTQYF

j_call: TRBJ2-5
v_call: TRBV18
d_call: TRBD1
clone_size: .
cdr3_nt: TGTGCCAGCTCAGCGACAGGGGGTGGAGAGACCCAGTACTTC
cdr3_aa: CASSATGGGETQYF

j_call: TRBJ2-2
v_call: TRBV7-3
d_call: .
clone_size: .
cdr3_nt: TGTGCCAGCAGCTTACAGGGGACCGGGGAGCTGTTTTTT
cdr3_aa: CASSLQGTGELFF

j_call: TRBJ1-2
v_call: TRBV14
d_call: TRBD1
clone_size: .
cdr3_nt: TGTGCCAGCAGCCCCGCCGGGACAGTTCCCTATGGCTACACCTTC
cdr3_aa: CASSPAGTVPYGYTF

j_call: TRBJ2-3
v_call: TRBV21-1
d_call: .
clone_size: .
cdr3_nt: TGTGCCAGCAGCAAAGGGGACATAGATTCTAGCACAGATACGCAGTATTTT
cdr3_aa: CASSKGDIDSSTDTQYF

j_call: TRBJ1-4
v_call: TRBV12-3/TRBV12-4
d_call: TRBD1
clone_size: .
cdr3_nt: TGTGCCAGCAGTTTCCAGGGGGAGGAAAAACTGTTTTTT
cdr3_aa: CASSFQGEEKLFF

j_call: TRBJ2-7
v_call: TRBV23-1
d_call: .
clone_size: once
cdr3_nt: TGCGCCGCCCCTAGTCGGGGGAGCTCCTACGAGCAGTACTTC
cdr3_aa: CAAPSRGSSYEQYF

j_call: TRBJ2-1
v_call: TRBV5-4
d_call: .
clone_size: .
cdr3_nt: TGTGCCAGCAGCTTGGAAATGGGGGCGCATCAAAAGCAGTTCTTC
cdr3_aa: CASSLEMGAHQKQFF

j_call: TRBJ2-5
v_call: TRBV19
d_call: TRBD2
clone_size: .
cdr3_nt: TGTGCCAGTAGTATTTGGGGGGGGGAAACCCAGTACTTC
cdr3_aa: CASSIWGGETQYF

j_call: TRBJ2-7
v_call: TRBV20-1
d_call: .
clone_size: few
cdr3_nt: TGCAGTGCTAGTTTTTTGCGGGACCGCACCTACGAGCAGTACTTC
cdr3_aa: CSASFLRDRTYEQYF

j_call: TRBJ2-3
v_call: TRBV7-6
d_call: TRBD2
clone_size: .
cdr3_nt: TGTGCCAGCAGCTTAGGCGGGGGATTTTCCACAGATACGCAGTATTTT
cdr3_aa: CASSLGGGFSTDTQYF

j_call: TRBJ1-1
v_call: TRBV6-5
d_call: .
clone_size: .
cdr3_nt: TGTGCCAGCAGTTACGGTATGGCAGTGAACACTGAAGCTTTCTTT
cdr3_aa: CASSYGMAVNTEAFF

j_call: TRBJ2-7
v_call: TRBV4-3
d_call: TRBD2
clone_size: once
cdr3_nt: TGCGCCAGCAGCCAAGATCCGGCTGGCGGGGGGGCCGACGAGCAGTACTTC
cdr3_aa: CASSQDPAGGGADEQYF

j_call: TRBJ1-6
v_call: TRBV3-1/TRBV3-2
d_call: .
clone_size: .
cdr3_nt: TGTGCCAGCAGCCAATCGGGGGGGAAGGGCTGGTGTTCACCCCTCCACTTT
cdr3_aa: CASSQSGGKGWCSPLHF

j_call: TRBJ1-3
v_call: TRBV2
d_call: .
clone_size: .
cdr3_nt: TGTGCCAGCAGGCGACAGAGCTCTGGAAACACCATATATTTT
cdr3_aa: CASRRQSSGNTIYF

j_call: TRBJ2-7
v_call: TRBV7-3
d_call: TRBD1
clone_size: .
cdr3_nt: TGTGCCAGCAGCCATACCGGGACAGGGGTTAACGAGCAGTACTTC
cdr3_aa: CASSHTGTGVNEQYF

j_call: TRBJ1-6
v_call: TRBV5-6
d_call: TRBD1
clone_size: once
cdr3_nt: TGTGCCAGCAGCTTGGGCGACAGGGCGACCTATAATTCACCCCTCCACTTT
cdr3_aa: CASSLGDRATYNSPLHF

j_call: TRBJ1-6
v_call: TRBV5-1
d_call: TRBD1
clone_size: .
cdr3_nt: TGCGCCAGCAGCTCAGGACAGGGGGCAAGTAATTCACCCCTCCACTTT
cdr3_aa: CASSSGQGASNSPLHF

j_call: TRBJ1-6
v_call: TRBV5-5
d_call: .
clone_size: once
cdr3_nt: TGTGCCAGCAGCTTGCTACGGAGTCCGAACTATAATTCACCCCTCCACTTT
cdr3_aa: CASSLLRSPNYNSPLHF

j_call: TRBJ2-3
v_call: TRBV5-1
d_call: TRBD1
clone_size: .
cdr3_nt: TGCGCCAGCAGCTTGGACCAGGGGGCCGCGGCAGATACGCAGTATTTT
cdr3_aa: CASSLDQGAAADTQYF

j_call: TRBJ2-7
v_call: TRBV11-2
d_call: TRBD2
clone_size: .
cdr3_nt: TGTGCCAGCAGCCCCCGACTAGCGGTCTCCTACGAGCAGTACTTC
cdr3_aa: CASSPRLAVSYEQYF

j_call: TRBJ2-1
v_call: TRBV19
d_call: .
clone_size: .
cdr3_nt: TGTGCCAGTAGTATTCGAGAGGGCGGCGATGAGCAGTTCTTC
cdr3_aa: CASSIREGGDEQFF

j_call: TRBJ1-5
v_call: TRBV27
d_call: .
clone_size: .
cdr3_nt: TGTGCCAGCAGGAGGGGGGGATACAATCAGCCCCAGCATTTT
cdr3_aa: CASRRGGYNQPQHF

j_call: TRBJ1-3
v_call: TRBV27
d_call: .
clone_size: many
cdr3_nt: TGTGCCAGCAGTCGAACAGGGATCGGAAACACCATATATTTT
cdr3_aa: CASSRTGIGNTIYF

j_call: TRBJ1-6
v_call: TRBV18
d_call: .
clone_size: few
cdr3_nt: TGTGCCAGCTCACAACAAAACAGGGTCGATTCACCCCTCCACTTT
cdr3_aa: CASSQQNRVDSPLHF

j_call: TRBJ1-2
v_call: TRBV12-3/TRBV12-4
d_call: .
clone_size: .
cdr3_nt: TGTGCCAGCACCGGAGAATATGGCTACACCTTC
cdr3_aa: CASTGEYGYTF

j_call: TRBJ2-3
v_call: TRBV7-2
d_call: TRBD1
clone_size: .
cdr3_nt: TGTGCCAGCAGCTTAAACAGGGGGAACACAGATACGCAGTATTTT
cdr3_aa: CASSLNRGNTDTQYF

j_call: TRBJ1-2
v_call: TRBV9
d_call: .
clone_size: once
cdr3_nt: TGTGCCAGCAGCGCCGGGGATGATTCTACTTCCTTTAGGGGCTACACCTTC
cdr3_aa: CASSAGDDSTSFRGYTF

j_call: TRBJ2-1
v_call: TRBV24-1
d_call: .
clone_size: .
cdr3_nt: TGTGCCACCCCCCCGGGGGACCACAATGAGCAGTTCTTC
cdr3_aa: CATPPGDHNEQFF

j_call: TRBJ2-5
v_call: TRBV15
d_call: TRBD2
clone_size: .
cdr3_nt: TGTGCCACCAGCAGAAAATCCGGGACTAGTTTTCGAGAGACCCAGTACTTC
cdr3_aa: CATSRKSGTSFRETQYF

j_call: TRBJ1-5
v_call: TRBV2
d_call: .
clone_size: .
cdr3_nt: TGTGCCAGCACCGGATGGGGGGAGGGACAGCCCCAGCATTTT
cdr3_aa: CASTGWGEGQPQHF

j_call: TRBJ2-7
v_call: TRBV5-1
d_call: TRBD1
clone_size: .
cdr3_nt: TGCGCCAGCAGCCCCGGGACAGGGACCTACGAGCAGTACTTC
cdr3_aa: CASSPGTGTYEQYF

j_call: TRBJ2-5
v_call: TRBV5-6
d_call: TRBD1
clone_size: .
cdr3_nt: TGTGCCAGCAGCTTTTGGCCCTCCGGGACAGGGAGGCGAGAGACCCAGTACTTC
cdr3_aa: CASSFWPSGTGRRETQYF

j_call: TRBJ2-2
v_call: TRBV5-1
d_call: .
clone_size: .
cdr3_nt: TGCGCCAGCAGCTTACGTGGACAGAACACCGGGGAGCTGTTTTTT
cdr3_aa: CASSLRGQNTGELFF

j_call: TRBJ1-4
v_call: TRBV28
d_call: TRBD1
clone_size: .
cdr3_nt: TGTGCCAGCAGTCCCACCGGGACAGGCAGAACTAATGAAAAACTGTTTTTT
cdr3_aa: CASSPTGTGRTNEKLFF

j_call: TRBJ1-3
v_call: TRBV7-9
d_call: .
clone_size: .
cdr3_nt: TGTGCCAGCAGCTTATATTCCGGACAGTTTCTCTTCTCTGGAAACACCATATATTTT
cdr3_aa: CASSLYSGQFLFSGNTIYF

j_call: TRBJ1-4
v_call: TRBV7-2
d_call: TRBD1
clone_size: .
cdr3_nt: TGTGCCAGCAGCCCGCGACAGGGGCCCAATGAAAAACTGTTTTTT
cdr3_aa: CASSPRQGPNEKLFF

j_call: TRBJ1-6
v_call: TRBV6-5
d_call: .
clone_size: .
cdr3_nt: TGTGCCAGCAGTTACTCGGTAGGGGCCCCCTCTTCGCCCCTCCACTTT
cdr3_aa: CASSYSVGAPSSPLHF

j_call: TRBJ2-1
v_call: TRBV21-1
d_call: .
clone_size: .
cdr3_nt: TGTGCCAGCCCTAGGGGGCGGGGGGGCACCTACAATGAGCAGTTCTTC
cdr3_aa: CASPRGRGGTYNEQFF